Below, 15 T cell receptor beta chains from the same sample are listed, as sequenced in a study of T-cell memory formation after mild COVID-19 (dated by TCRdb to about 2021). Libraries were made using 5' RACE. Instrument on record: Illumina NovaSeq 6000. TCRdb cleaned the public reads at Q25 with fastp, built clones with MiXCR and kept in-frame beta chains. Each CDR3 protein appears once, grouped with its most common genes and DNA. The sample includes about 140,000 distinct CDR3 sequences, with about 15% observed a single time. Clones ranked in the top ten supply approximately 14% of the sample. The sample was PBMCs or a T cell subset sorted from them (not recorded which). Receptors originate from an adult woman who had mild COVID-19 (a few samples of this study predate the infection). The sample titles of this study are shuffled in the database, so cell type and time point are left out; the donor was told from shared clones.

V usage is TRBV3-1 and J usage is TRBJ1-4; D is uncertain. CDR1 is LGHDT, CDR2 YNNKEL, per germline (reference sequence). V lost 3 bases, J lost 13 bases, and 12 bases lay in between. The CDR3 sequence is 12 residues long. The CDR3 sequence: CASSQLGFGLFF. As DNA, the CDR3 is TGTGCCAGCAGCCAGCTGGGTTTCGGACTGTTTTTT.

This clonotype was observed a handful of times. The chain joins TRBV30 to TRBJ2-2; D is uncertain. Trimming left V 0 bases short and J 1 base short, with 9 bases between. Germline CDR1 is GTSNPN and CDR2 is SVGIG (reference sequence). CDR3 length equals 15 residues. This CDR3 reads CAWSVVRRNTGELFF. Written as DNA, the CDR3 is TGTGCCTGGAGTGTTGTCAGGAGGAACACCGGGGAGCTGTTTTTT.

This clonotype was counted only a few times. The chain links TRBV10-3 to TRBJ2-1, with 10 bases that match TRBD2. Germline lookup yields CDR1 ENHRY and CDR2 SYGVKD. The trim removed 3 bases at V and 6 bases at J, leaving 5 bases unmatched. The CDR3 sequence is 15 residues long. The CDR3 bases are TGTGCCATCAGTGAATATGGGACTAGCGCCAATGAGCAGTTCTTC. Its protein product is CAISEYGTSANEQFF.

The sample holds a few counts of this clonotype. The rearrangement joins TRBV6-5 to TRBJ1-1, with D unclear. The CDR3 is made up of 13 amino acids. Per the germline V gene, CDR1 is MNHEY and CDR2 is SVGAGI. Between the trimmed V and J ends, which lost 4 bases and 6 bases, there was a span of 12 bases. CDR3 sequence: CASSSPALSEAFF. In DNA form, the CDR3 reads TGTGCCAGCAGTTCCCCCGCGTTGTCTGAAGCTTTCTTT.

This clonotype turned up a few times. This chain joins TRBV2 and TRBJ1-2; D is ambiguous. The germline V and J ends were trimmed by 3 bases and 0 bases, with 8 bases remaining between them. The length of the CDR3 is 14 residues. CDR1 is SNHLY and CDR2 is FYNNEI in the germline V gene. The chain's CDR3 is CASSEMGANYGYTF. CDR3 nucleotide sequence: TGTGCCAGCAGTGAGATGGGAGCTAACTATGGCTACACCTTC.

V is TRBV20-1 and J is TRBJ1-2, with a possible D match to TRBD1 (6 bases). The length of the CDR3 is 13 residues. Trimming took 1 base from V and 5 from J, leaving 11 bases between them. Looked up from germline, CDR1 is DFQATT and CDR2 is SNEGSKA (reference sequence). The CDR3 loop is CSARVGGQYGYTF. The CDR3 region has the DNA TGCAGTGCTAGAGTGGGGGGCCAATATGGCTACACCTTC.

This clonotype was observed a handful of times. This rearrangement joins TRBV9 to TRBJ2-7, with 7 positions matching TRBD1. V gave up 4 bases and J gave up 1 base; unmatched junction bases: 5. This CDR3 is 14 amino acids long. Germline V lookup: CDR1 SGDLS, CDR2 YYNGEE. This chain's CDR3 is CASSPGTESYEQYF. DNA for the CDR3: TGTGCCAGCAGCCCCGGGACAGAATCCTACGAGCAGTACTTC.

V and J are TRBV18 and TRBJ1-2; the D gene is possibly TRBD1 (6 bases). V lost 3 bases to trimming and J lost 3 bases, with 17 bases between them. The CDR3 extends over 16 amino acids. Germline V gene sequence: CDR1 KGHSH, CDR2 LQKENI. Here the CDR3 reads CASSPRLEGGYYGYTF. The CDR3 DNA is TGTGCCAGCTCACCCCGGTTGGAAGGGGGATACTATGGCTACACCTTC.

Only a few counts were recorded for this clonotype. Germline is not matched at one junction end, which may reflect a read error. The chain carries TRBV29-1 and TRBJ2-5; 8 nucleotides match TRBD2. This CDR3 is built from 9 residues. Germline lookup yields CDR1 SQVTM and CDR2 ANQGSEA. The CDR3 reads CSVMTSVPF. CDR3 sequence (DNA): TGCAGCGTTATGACTAGCGTGCCCTTC.

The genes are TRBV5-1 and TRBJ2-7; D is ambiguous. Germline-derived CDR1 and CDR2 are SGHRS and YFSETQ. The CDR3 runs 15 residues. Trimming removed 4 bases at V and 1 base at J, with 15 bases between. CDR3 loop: CASSPDPLLSYEQYF. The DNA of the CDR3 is TGCGCCAGCAGCCCCGACCCTCTACTTTCCTACGAGCAGTACTTC.

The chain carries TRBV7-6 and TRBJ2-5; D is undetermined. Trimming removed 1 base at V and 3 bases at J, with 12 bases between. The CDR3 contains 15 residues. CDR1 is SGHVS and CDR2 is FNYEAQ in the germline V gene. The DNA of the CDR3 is TGTGCCAGCAGCTTAGTGTCAGGAAGGAAAGAGACCCAGTACTTC. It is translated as CASSLVSGRKETQYF.

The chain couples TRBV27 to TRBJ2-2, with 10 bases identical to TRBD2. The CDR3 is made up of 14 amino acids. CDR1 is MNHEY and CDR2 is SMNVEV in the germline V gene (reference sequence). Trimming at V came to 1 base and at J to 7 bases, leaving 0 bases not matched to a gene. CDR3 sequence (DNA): TGTGCCAGCAGTTTATTAGCGGGAGGCGGGGAGCTGTTTTTT. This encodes CASSLLAGGGELFF.

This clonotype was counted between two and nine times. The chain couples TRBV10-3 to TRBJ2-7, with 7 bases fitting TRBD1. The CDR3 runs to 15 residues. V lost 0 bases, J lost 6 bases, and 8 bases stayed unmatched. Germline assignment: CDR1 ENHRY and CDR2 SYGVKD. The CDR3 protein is CAISESGRGLGEQYF. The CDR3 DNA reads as TGTGCCATCAGTGAGTCGGGCAGGGGGTTAGGCGAGCAGTACTTC.

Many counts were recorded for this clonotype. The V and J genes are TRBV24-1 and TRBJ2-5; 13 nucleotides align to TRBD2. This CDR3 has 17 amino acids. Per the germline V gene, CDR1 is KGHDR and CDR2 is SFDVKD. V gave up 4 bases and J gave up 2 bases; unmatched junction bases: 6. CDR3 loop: CATSEGGTSGIQETQYF. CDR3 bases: TGTGCCACCAGTGAGGGGGGGACTAGCGGGATACAAGAGACCCAGTACTTC.

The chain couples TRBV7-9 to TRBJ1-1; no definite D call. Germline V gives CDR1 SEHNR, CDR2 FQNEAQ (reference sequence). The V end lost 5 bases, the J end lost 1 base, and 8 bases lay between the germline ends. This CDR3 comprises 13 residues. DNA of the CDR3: TGTGCCAGCAGCCTCCAGGCGAACACTGAAGCTTTCTTT. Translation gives CASSLQANTEAFF.